What follows are 9 T cell receptor beta chains derived from one specimen sequenced in a study of Graves' ophthalmopathy and Graves' hyperthyroidism. CDR3 regions of TCR beta were amplified from RNA transcripts. RT-PCR in the first round used HTBI primers; a second-round multiplex PCR followed. TCRdb re-called the multiplex PCR reads through MiXCR, storing one row per CDR3 protein. Here the sample spans over a million distinct CDR3 sequences, 36% being singletons. The material sequenced was peripheral blood or thyroid tissue (not recorded which). Every receptor here comes from an adult man with Graves' hyperthyroidism.

This clonotype came up a few times. This chain joins TRBV9 and TRBJ2-7; the D is unclear. V lost 4 bases and J 0 bases, leaving 14 bases between the germline ends. CDR3 length: 15 amino acids. CDR1 is SGDLS, CDR2 YYNGEE, per germline. The CDR3 here is CASSQVRMSSYEQYF. As DNA, the CDR3 is TGTGCCAGCAGCCAAGTAAGGATGAGCTCCTACGAGCAGTACTTC.

A remark on this clonotype: This sequence may be a read error, since a much larger clone differs from it by one base. As the CDR3 is not closed by the conserved phenylalanine or tryptophan, this likely results from a read error. V is TRBV19 and J is TRBJ1-1; D uncertain. CDR1 is LNHDA and CDR2 is SQIVND in the germline V gene (reference sequence). The germline V and J ends were trimmed by 7 bases and 0 bases, with 9 bases remaining between them. The CDR3 has 13 amino acids. The CDR3 coding sequence is TGTGCCAGTATGTTTGGGATGAACACTGAAGCTTTCCTT. It translates to CASMFGMNTEAFL.

The chain has TRBV15 and TRBJ1-2, with TRBD1 matching over 7 bases. This CDR3 region has 15 residues. Per the germline V gene, CDR1 is LNHNV and CDR2 is YYDKDF (reference sequence). Losses at the gene ends were 3 bases for V and 4 bases for J; bases not matched to a gene: 8. The CDR3 nucleotides read TGTGCCACCAGCAGTAGGATATCAGGGGGCTATGGCTACACCTTC. Its protein is CATSSRISGGYGYTF.

This chain connects TRBV2 to TRBJ1-4; 9 nucleotides match TRBD1. This CDR3 has 14 residues. V was pared by 6 bases and J by 8 bases, with 7 bases of the junction left unmatched. Germline V lookup: CDR1 SNHLY, CDR2 FYNNEI. The CDR3 DNA reads as TGTGCCAGCAGCACGGGACAGGGCCAGGAAAAACTGTTTTTT. This translates into CASSTGQGQEKLFF.

This clonotype has at least ten counts. This chain links TRBV6-5 with TRBJ1-5, with 9 bases aligning to TRBD1. Germline-derived CDR1 and CDR2 are MNHEY and SVGAGI. The CDR3 runs to 14 residues. Trimming cost V 6 bases and J 5 bases; bases outside gene matches: 5. The CDR3 DNA reads as TGTGCCAGCAGCTCACAGGGGGCGTATCAGCCCCAGCATTTT. Residues: CASSSQGAYQPQHF.

This clonotype appeared a few times. This sequence joins TRBV28 and TRBJ1-4; 7 bases match TRBD1. V shed 6 bases, J shed 3 bases, and the junction held 4 bases outside the gene matches. The germline V gene encodes CDR1 MDHEN and CDR2 SYDVKM. The CDR3 is 14 residues long. CDR3 in DNA: TGTGCCAGCAGAAACAGGGGAGCTAATGAAAAACTGTTTTTT. This gives the protein CASRNRGANEKLFF.

Ten or more counts support this clonotype. The chain combines TRBV18 with TRBJ1-1; D gene unclear. This CDR3 is built from 13 residues. Trimming left V 8 bases short and J 1 base short, with 11 bases between. Germline loops: CDR1 KGHSH, CDR2 LQKENI. The chain's CDR3 is CASSPGRNTEAFF. DNA for the CDR3: TGTGCCAGCAGCCCCGGACGGAACACTGAAGCTTTCTTT. Complete variable domain (other parts from reference TRBV18 and TRBJ1-1): NAGVMQNPRHLVRRRGQEARLRCSPMKGHSHVYWYRQLPEEGLKFMVYLQKENIIDESGMPKERFSAEFPKEGPSILRIQQVVRGDSAAYFCASSPGRNTEAFFGQGTRLTVV.

This clonotype has a single count. This sequence joins TRBV6-6 and TRBJ1-2; TRBD1 aligns across 8 bases. The ends lost 5 bases at V and 5 bases at J; junction bases unmatched: 13. CDR1 is MNHNY and CDR2 is SVGAGI in the germline V gene (reference sequence). The CDR3 has 16 residues. The CDR3 reads CASSDSDRGVRYGYTF. The CDR3 coding sequence is TGTGCCAGCAGTGACAGTGACAGGGGCGTTCGGTATGGCTACACCTTC.

Concerning this clonotype itself: Given a much more abundant clone one base away, this may be a read error. The CDR3 does not close with the conserved phenylalanine or tryptophan, likely indicating a read error. The chain has TRBV6-2 or TRBV6-3 and TRBJ1-5; D is unresolved. The germline V gene has CDR1 MNHEY and CDR2 SVGEGT. V was cut by 4 bases and J by 11 bases, with 15 bases left in between. The CDR3 runs 13 residues. The CDR3 region is CASSSPSSFAQHL. CDR3 nucleotide sequence: TGTGCCAGCAGTTCCCCCTCGAGTTTTGCCCAGCATCTT.